This T cell receptor beta chain was captured in a study of OX40 agonist ivuxolimab in advanced cancers. In terms of the full investigation: Ivuxolimab was a fully human IgG2 agonistic monoclonal antibody targeting the costimulatory receptor OX40 (CD134). Intravenous ivuxolimab was administered to patients every 2 weeks at six dose levels: 0.01, 0.1, 0.3, 1.5, 3 and 10 mg/kg. Of the approximately 54 patients in dose escalation, some 20 had hepatocellular carcinoma, some 15 had melanoma, 9 had renal cell carcinoma and 9 had head and neck cancer. A male proportion of around 83% and a mean age of about 60 years, ranging from 23 to 79, were recorded for the dose-escalation cohort. Patients were allowed to have had prior anti-PD-1, anti-PD-L1 or anti-CTLA-4 therapy, and around 37% of the dose-escalation patients had previously received checkpoint inhibitors. Partial responses were achieved by three dose-escalation patients, of whom one had hepatocellular carcinoma and two had cutaneous melanoma. Peripheral TCRbeta sequencing was intended to test whether TCR sequence diversity was altered and clonal T-cell expansion was caused by ivuxolimab. The paper reports the monotherapy dose-escalation portion (N of about 52 patients) of the phase I ivuxolimab trial. Beyond this particular receptor, the publication reports: Antigen specificity was not determined for the clonally expanded peripheral T cells. Partial responders in the 0.1-3.0 mg/kg groups had among the lowest normalized peripheral clonal expansion, especially among CD8+ T cells. Low levels of normalized T-cell clonal expansion were also shown by some nonresponding patients. After ivuxolimab, CD8+ T cells had more expanded clones than CD4+ T cells on average. At doses of 0.1 to 3.0 mg/kg, clonal expansion of both CD4+ and CD8+ blood T cells was observed from baseline to week 6.

Note on this clone: Its binding antigen is unknown. No much larger clone is present one base from it, and per-base qualities are unavailable.

Including cysteine and phenylalanine, the CDR3 has 16 amino acids. Just CDR3 DNA is preserved here, 48 bases in frame from base 1. For CDR1 and CDR2, the germline V gene (reference sequence) lists MNHNY and SVGAGI. Compared with germline, V lacks 5 bases and J lacks 2 bases; bases without a gene match: 8. Patients with autoimmune disease history or receiving systemic immunosuppression were excluded from the trial. Peripheral blood for TCR sequencing was drawn from every dose cohort at baseline, at cycle 4 day 1 and at cycle 7 day 1. Samples came from an open-label, multicenter, first-in-human phase I dose-escalation trial of ivuxolimab. The trial enrolled adults with locally advanced or metastatic head and neck squamous cell, hepatocellular, melanoma or renal cell carcinoma. Before TCR sequencing, CD4+ T cells and CD8+ T cells were sorted from peripheral blood as separate populations. Genomic DNA was isolated from the sorted cells so that the TCRbeta CDR3 region could be sequenced. TCRbeta CDR3 regions were sequenced using the immunoSEQ Assay. The source is immuneACCESS, and TCRdb retained only in-frame sequences with V and J called. Part of the clones is not carried over; for the studies checked, unresolved V genes explain less than half of this, and the remainder is unexplained. Present in this sample are 90,000 to 150,000 clones, 80% to 90% of which were seen just once. The ten top clones hold about 0.55% of the sample.

This receptor was identified in an adult with an advanced solid tumor such as melanoma, head and neck, liver or kidney cancer. The material sequenced was CD4+ or CD8+ T cells sorted from blood, taken in a trial of the OX40 agonist ivuxolimab. The rearrangement joined TRBV6-6 to TRBJ2-3; 9 bases in the middle match TRBD2. The DNA is as follows: TGTGCCAGCAGTCCTCAAGCGGGGGGACTCACAGATACGCAGTATTTT. This codes for CASSPQAGGLTDTQYF.